The clone carrying this T cell receptor (beta chain) has only a few counts. An end of the junction does not agree with germline; a read error may underlie this. This sample stems from a study of low-dose radiotherapy and immunotherapy resistance in tumors. TRAV- and TRBV-specific primers were used for first-strand cDNA, which covered alpha and beta chains. It was with a constant-region primer and a V-primer adapter that TCRs were amplified over roughly 19 PCR cycles. TCRdb independently ran MiXCR on the reads; one entry per CDR3 protein. The repertoire holds 95,000 to 100,000 distinct CDR3 sequences, with around 21% as singletons. Germline CDR1 reads DFQATT; CDR2 reads SNEGSKA (reference sequence). This CDR3 region has 16 residues. Time point of the sample: after trial treatment. Sample treatment: LDRT plus nivolumab, ipilimumab, low-dose cyclophosphamide and aspirin (RACIN trial).

V and J are TRBV20-1 and TRBJ2-3; D may be TRBD1 or TRBD2 (6 bases each). The sequenced sample was PBMCs, obtained after low-dose radiotherapy plus immunotherapy. The TCR was taken from a male donor with prostate cancer. CDR3 region: CSAREGGVFGTDTQYF. DNA of the CDR3: TGCAGTGCTCGAGAGGGGGGCGTCTTCGGCACAGATACGCAGTATTTT.